This T cell receptor (beta chain) was identified during a study of CD8 T cells in ankylosing spondylitis. General study results and limits: Disease-linked clones displayed a CD8+ phenotype and appeared relatively rarely in peripheral blood. A number of the motif variants had already been described in reactive arthritis synovial fluid and blood. Characteristic of ankylosing spondylitis blood, it appeared, was a TCR beta motif comprising about 8 highly homologous variants.

With respect to this clonotype: Antigen: not known. A much larger clone lies one base from this, so it may be a read error.

Using quantitative 5'-RACE with molecular barcodes, the authors made TCR beta libraries. TCRdb fed the 5' RACE reads into MiXCR, producing one record per CDR3 protein. The sample contains almost 45,000 distinct CDR3 sequences, approximately 9.9% of which appear only once. Germline assignment: CDR1 KGHSH and CDR2 LQKENI. The CDR3 extends over 11 amino acids. This chain connects TRBV18 to TRBJ1-1; no definite D call. Sequenced: blood, either unsorted or a sorted T cell fraction (not recorded which). This TCR was sampled from a male donor with ankylosing spondylitis or in good health (not recorded which). The CDR3 DNA is TGTGCCAGCTCAGGGAACGCTGAAGCTTTCTTT. Its translation: CASSGNAEAFF.